This entry is about one T cell receptor beta chain. What it binds is not known. CDR3 length: 11 amino acids. V was shortened by 6 bases and J by 5 bases, with 7 bases between the two germline ends. The germline V gene encodes CDR1 MGHRA and CDR2 YSYEKL. Profiling relied on immunoSEQ multiplex PCR, and the TCRdb table lists in-frame clones only, not all of them. The sample lists about 22,000 clones, roughly 66% occurring once. This sample is part of a study of CD4 T cells in relation to SARS-CoV-2 and coronaviruses. CD4+ T cells from unexposed donors were obtained before the COVID-19 pandemic (2011-2018). After ten to eleven days of culture, CD4+ T cells were isolated. Unexposed-donor CD4+ T cells were probed with SARS-CoV-2 S/N and four cold-coronavirus spikes, cells permitting.

The sample was CD4+ T cells from PBMCs, cultured in vitro. The clonotype comes from a human donor in good health. The chain couples TRBV4-1 to TRBJ2-5; D remains unclear. The CDR3 region is CASRGSETQYF. Here the CDR3 DNA reads TGCGCCAGCAGGGGGTCGGAGACCCAGTACTTC.